This T cell receptor beta chain was sequenced for a study of long-term antiretroviral therapy in people with HIV. Study outcomes and limitations: HIV repertoires spanned tighter CDR3 length ranges than controls did.

Concerning this clone itself: Its antigen is undetermined.

This CDR3 has 19 residues. Germline values: CDR1 SGHDT, CDR2 YYEEEE. Trimming left V 0 bases short and J 3 bases short, with 24 bases between. Samples were assayed with immunoSEQ v3.0 at survey level. The table came from immunoSEQ multiplex PCR; TCRdb's copy has only in-frame clones and leaves some out. The sample records about 22,000 clones, 86% being singletons. The origin of this receptor is a woman aged 25 to 39 with HIV. The chain links TRBV5-6 to TRBJ1-1; D is unclear. The source was unsorted PBMCs, collected 1.8 years before starting antiretroviral therapy. CDR3 in amino acids: CASSLGRRLPASRYTEAFF. The CDR3 region has the DNA TGTGCCAGCAGCTTGGGGCGGAGATTACCCGCTTCCCGATACACTGAAGCTTTCTTT.